The 9 T cell receptor beta chains below come from one sample, sequenced in a study of response to subunit inactivated influenza vaccine. TCRdb ran MiXCR on the RT-PCR reads and lists one entry per CDR3 protein. This table holds over 150,000 distinct CDR3 sequences, about 10% found once. The source was CD8+ T cells sorted from PBMCs, collected 23 months after vaccination. Every receptor here comes from a man aged 50-75 years who received an inactivated influenza vaccine.

This clonotype was seen more than once but under ten times. J is TRBJ1-4 and V is TRBV4-1; TRBD1 might be the D (6 bases). Trimming stripped 0 bases from V and 6 bases from J, with 11 bases between. CDR1 and CDR2 (germline): MGHRA, YSYEKL. CDR3 size: 15 residues. CDR3 sequence: CASSQDWGRDEKLFF. CDR3 bases: TGCGCCAGCAGCCAAGATTGGGGGCGCGATGAAAAACTGTTTTTT.

This chain joins TRBV20-1 and TRBJ2-7; D may be TRBD1 (5 bases). V shed 0 bases and J shed 2 bases, with 14 bases lying between them. Germline CDR1 is DFQATT and CDR2 is SNEGSKA (reference sequence). The CDR3 has 15 residues. CDR3 nucleotides: TGCAGTGCTAGAGATCTCGCGGACATTACCTACGAGCAGTACTTC. Amino acids: CSARDLADITYEQYF.

This clonotype was detected a few times. The genes are TRBV29-1 and TRBJ1-2, with 8 bases identical to TRBD1. There are 14 residues in the CDR3. Germline CDR1 and CDR2: SQVTM and ANQGSEA. Trimming took 4 bases from V and 3 from J; bases not matched to a gene: 7. CDR3 in amino acids: CSVGGGQVDYGYTF. For the CDR3, the DNA is TGCAGCGTTGGGGGGGGACAGGTCGACTATGGCTACACCTTC.

This clonotype appeared many times. The chain joins TRBV29-1 to TRBJ2-2; no reliable D call. V lost 4 bases to trimming and J lost 1 base, with 7 bases between them. The CDR3 is 13 residues long. CDR1 and CDR2 from the germline V gene are SQVTM and ANQGSEA. The chain's CDR3 is CSVVGQNTGELFF. CDR3 nucleotide sequence: TGCAGCGTTGTTGGGCAGAACACCGGGGAGCTGTTTTTT.

This clonotype occurred many times. The gene calls are TRBV6-5 and TRBJ2-1; D tentatively fits TRBD1 or TRBD2 (5 bases each). Germline assignment: CDR1 MNHEY and CDR2 SVGAGI. The CDR3 sequence is 15 residues long. The V gene lost 0 bases and the J gene lost 3 bases, with 9 bases spanning the gap. The CDR3 is CASSYSRGDYNEQFF. CDR3 DNA: TGTGCCAGCAGTTACTCGAGAGGGGACTACAATGAGCAGTTCTTC.

This chain links TRBV7-9 with TRBJ2-1; D ambiguous. Trimming cost V 6 bases and J 1 base, with 13 bases left between them. This CDR3 comprises 15 residues. The V gene's germline CDR1 is SEHNR and CDR2 FQNEAQ (reference sequence). For the CDR3, the DNA is TGTGCCAGCAGACCCGACACGAGGTCCTACAATGAGCAGTTCTTC. It yields the protein CASRPDTRSYNEQFF. Looking up the rest from reference TRBV7-9 and TRBJ2-1 gives the full variable domain: DTGVSQNPRHKITKRGQNVTFRCDPISEHNRLYWYRQTLGQGPEFLTYFQNEAQLEKSRLLSDRFSAERPKGSFSTLEIQRTEQGDSAMYLCASRPDTRSYNEQFFGPGTRLTVL.

This clonotype was observed a few times. The chain recombines TRBV28 with TRBJ2-7, with D possibly matching TRBD2 (6 bases). The CDR3 has 15 residues. Trimming pared 6 bases from V and 0 bases from J, leaving 15 bases between. Germline assignment: CDR1 MDHEN and CDR2 SYDVKM. CDR3 DNA: TGTGCCAGCAGGGGGGACTTCCAAAGCTCCTACGAGCAGTACTTC. Encoded protein: CASRGDFQSSYEQYF.

The chain couples TRBV20-1 to TRBJ2-2; D might be TRBD2 (5 bases). The CDR3 spans 13 residues. V was pared by 6 bases and J by 3 bases, with 11 bases between. The germline gives CDR1 DFQATT, CDR2 SNEGSKA (reference sequence). DNA of the CDR3: TGCAGTGCCCCGGTGAGGGACACCGGGGAGCTGTTTTTT. Its translation is CSAPVRDTGELFF.

The genes are TRBV29-1 and TRBJ1-2; 11 nucleotides agree with TRBD1. The CDR3 consists of 15 residues. After removal of 7 bases from V and 2 bases from J, the junction contained 9 bases not matched to a gene. Looked up from germline, CDR1 is SQVTM and CDR2 is ANQGSEA. The CDR3 spells CSAQDRGLRNYGYTF. The CDR3 nucleotides are TGCAGCGCTCAGGACAGGGGGCTAAGAAACTATGGCTACACCTTC.